The 28 T cell receptor beta chains given below trace back to one sample, sequenced in a study of vaccination and CD4 T cells after COVID-19. These TCRs' antigens remain unknown. Treatment of the sample: approximately 9-day PBMC culture with coronavirus spike peptide pools or control peptides (ViraFEST assay). With the Oncomine TCR Beta short-read assay, DNA from cultured CD4+ T cells was sequenced. TCRdb independently ran MiXCR on the PCR reads; one entry per CDR3 protein. Found here are more than 10,000 distinct CDR3 sequences, approximately 48% of them singletons; the top ten hold over 25%. The sequenced sample consisted of CD4+ T cells from blood, cultured in vitro. The receptors here all came from a human donor who had recovered from COVID-19.

There are a few counts of this clonotype. The chain links TRBV11-2 to TRBJ2-3; unclear D gene. The CDR3 has 12 residues. Per the germline V gene, CDR1 is SGHAT and CDR2 is FQNNGV. Trimming removed 3 bases at V and 3 bases at J, with 4 bases between. CDR3 sequence (DNA): TGTGCCAGCAGCTTTTATACAGATACGCAGTATTTT. This translates into CASSFYTDTQYF. The whole variable domain, remainder taken from reference TRBV11-2 and TRBJ2-3, is EAGVAQSPRYKIIEKRQSVAFWCNPISGHATLYWYQQILGQGPKLLIQFQNNGVVDDSQLPKDRFSAERLKGVDSTLKIQPAKLEDSAVYLCASSFYTDTQYFGPGTRLTVL.

The chain has TRBV20-1 and TRBJ1-5; D gene unclear. V was clipped by 3 bases and J by 4 bases, with 13 bases between them. Germline V CDR1 and CDR2: DFQATT, SNEGSKA (reference sequence). This CDR3 has 14 amino acids. In nucleotides, the CDR3 is TGCAGTGCTAGTTCCCCGGGCCGTAATCAGCCCCAGCATTTT. Encoded protein: CSASSPGRNQPQHF.

The chain has TRBV18 and TRBJ1-6, with D unclear. The CDR3 has 16 residues. Per germline, CDR1 KGHSH and CDR2 LQKENI. Trimming removed 3 bases from V and 0 bases from J, with 9 bases in between. The CDR3: CASSPPWGSYNSPLHF. As DNA, the CDR3 is TGTGCCAGCTCACCCCCCTGGGGCTCCTATAATTCACCCCTCCACTTT.

The CDR3 reads CASSERAGGTYNEQFF. In DNA form, the CDR3 reads TGTGCCAGCAGTGAAAGGGCGGGGGGGACCTACAATGAGCAGTTCTTC. The chain carries TRBV6-1 and TRBJ2-1, with 9 bases fitting TRBD2. Germline lookup yields CDR1 MNHNS and CDR2 SASEGT. The CDR3 loop spans 16 amino acids. Trimming cost V 2 bases and J 2 bases; bases outside gene matches: 4.

The chain is built from TRBV11-2 and TRBJ2-1; D gene uncertain. Germline V lookup: CDR1 SGHAT, CDR2 FQNNGV. CDR3 size: 15 residues. Trimming took off 5 bases at V and 4 bases at J, with 15 bases between the two ends. In nucleotides, the CDR3 is TGTGCCAGCAGCCCCAACCAAGTAGGGTACAATGAGCAGTTCTTC. Encoded protein: CASSPNQVGYNEQFF.

In this sample, this clonotype turned up a few times. V is TRBV2 and J is TRBJ1-6, with D unresolved. Germline CDR1 and CDR2: SNHLY and FYNNEI. The V gene lost 4 bases and the J gene lost 6 bases, with 13 bases spanning the gap. CDR3 length equals 15 residues. For the CDR3, the DNA is TGTGCCAGCAGTGTTGAAACGGCCCTTAATTCACCCCTCCACTTT. Protein product: CASSVETALNSPLHF.

This clonotype has more than one count but fewer than ten. The chain couples TRBV5-1 to TRBJ2-3; tentatively, D is TRBD1 or TRBD2 (5 bases each). The germline CDR1 and CDR2 sequences are SGHRS and YFSETQ. With 2 bases removed from V and 2 bases from J, the gap between germline ends came to 18 bases. This CDR3 is 17 amino acids long. CDR3 sequence (DNA): TGCGCCAGCAGCTTAACTGGGGACGGCCGAATCACAGATACGCAGTATTTT. This codes for CASSLTGDGRITDTQYF. The whole variable domain, remainder taken from reference TRBV5-1 and TRBJ2-3, is KAGVTQTPRYLIKTRGQQVTLSCSPISGHRSVSWYQQTPGQGLQFLFEYFSETQRNKGNFPGRFSGRQFSNSRSEMNVSTLELGDSALYLCASSLTGDGRITDTQYFGPGTRLTVL.

The V call is TRBV7-2, the J call TRBJ1-2; 12 nucleotides match TRBD1. The CDR3 covers 14 residues. V lost 5 bases to trimming and J lost 12 bases; unmatched junction nucleotides: 10. CDR1 is SGHTA, CDR2 FQGNSA, per germline. The CDR3 loop reads CASSPPGQGAKNTF. CDR3 coding DNA: TGTGCCAGCAGCCCGCCGGGACAGGGGGCGAAAAACACCTTC.

This clonotype was seen a few times. J is TRBJ2-2 and V is TRBV7-2; D is unclear. Germline loops: CDR1 SGHTA, CDR2 FQGNSA. The CDR3 has 15 residues. Trimming stripped 3 bases from V and 6 bases from J, with 14 bases between. As DNA, the CDR3 is TGTGCCAGCAGCTTCGACTCCAGCCGTGCCGGGGAGCTGTTTTTT. Protein: CASSFDSSRAGELFF.

The rearrangement links TRBV23-1 to TRBJ1-2, with TRBD1 matching over 10 bases. TRBV23-1 is an ORF for which the function is uncertain. The CDR3 consists of 13 residues. V lost 6 bases to trimming and J lost 7 bases; unmatched junction nucleotides: 5. The CDR3 nucleotides read TGCGCCAGCAGCCGACAGGGGGCGCGTGGCTACACCTTC. Its protein product is CASSRQGARGYTF.

This clonotype was recorded a few times. This sequence joins TRBV18 and TRBJ1-6, with no clear D. The germline gives CDR1 KGHSH, CDR2 LQKENI. This CDR3 comprises 14 residues. V lost 3 bases, J lost 9 bases, and 12 bases lay in between. This chain's CDR3 is CASSPQAEGSPLHF. CDR3 nucleotide sequence: TGTGCCAGCTCACCCCAGGCCGAGGGTTCACCCCTCCACTTT.

The J gene is TRBJ2-7, the V gene TRBV18; D might be TRBD1 or TRBD2, each matching 5 bases. This CDR3 contains 13 residues. V was pared by 3 bases and J by 5 bases, with 11 bases between. Germline values: CDR1 KGHSH, CDR2 LQKENI. In DNA, the CDR3 is TGTGCCAGCTCACCTTCCCAGGGAGACGAGCAGTACTTC. It encodes CASSPSQGDEQYF.

Written as DNA, the CDR3 is TGTGCCAGCAGCCCCGACAGGGGGAGCACAGATACGCAGTATTTT. Residues: CASSPDRGSTDTQYF. The gene calls are TRBV6-1 and TRBJ2-3; TRBD1 aligns across 9 bases. With V trimmed by 6 bases and J by 0 bases, 4 bases remained unmatched. The CDR3 is made up of 15 amino acids. Looked up from germline, CDR1 is MNHNS and CDR2 is SASEGT.

V and J are TRBV20-1 and TRBJ1-4; D remains ambiguous. This CDR3 comprises 11 residues. CDR1 and CDR2 from the germline V gene are DFQATT and SNEGSKA (reference sequence). V dropped 4 bases and J dropped 6 bases, with 6 bases sitting between them. CDR3 amino acids: CSATGDEKLFF. DNA of the CDR3: TGCAGTGCTACCGGGGATGAAAAACTGTTTTTT.

The rearrangement links TRBV6-4 to TRBJ1-1; D uncertain. Deletions cut 8 bases from V and 4 bases from J, with 11 bases between. This CDR3 has 12 residues. The germline gives CDR1 MRHNA, CDR2 SNTAGT. CDR3 amino acids: CASSMSPTEAFF. The CDR3 DNA reads TGTGCCAGCTCTATGAGTCCCACTGAAGCTTTCTTT.

The J gene is TRBJ2-3, the V gene TRBV5-1, with D uncertain. Trimming pared 0 bases from V and 4 bases from J, leaving 15 bases between. CDR1 is SGHRS, CDR2 YFSETQ, per germline. The CDR3 length is 16 residues. CDR3 coding DNA: TGCGCCAGCAGCTTGGGGGCAGGAAGGATTGCAGATACGCAGTATTTT. Amino acid sequence: CASSLGAGRIADTQYF. The whole variable domain, remainder taken from reference TRBV5-1 and TRBJ2-3, is KAGVTQTPRYLIKTRGQQVTLSCSPISGHRSVSWYQQTPGQGLQFLFEYFSETQRNKGNFPGRFSGRQFSNSRSEMNVSTLELGDSALYLCASSLGAGRIADTQYFGPGTRLTVL.

The sample holds a few counts of this clonotype. The V gene is TRBV6-1, the J gene TRBJ2-7; 8 bases are a match to TRBD1. V was pared by 4 bases and J by 3 bases, with 2 bases of the junction left unmatched. The CDR3 has 13 amino acids. The V gene's germline CDR1 is MNHNS and CDR2 SASEGT. CDR3 sequence: CASSVDRGYEQYF. The DNA for the CDR3 is TGTGCCAGCAGTGTCGACAGGGGCTACGAGCAGTACTTC.

The chain is built from TRBV6-1 and TRBJ1-3; D is ambiguous. Germline CDR1 reads MNHNS; CDR2 reads SASEGT. V was trimmed by 5 bases and J by 2 bases, leaving 7 bases between them. CDR3 length: 13 amino acids. Here the CDR3 reads CASSQNPGNTIYF. CDR3 nucleotide sequence: TGTGCCAGCAGTCAGAACCCTGGAAACACCATATATTTT.

This chain uses TRBV6-5 with TRBJ1-5, with TRBD1 as a possible D gene (5 bases). Germline V gene lookup returns CDR1 MNHEY and CDR2 SVGAGI. The CDR3 has 14 amino acids. Trimming removed 4 bases from V and 0 bases from J, with 7 bases in between. As DNA, the CDR3 is TGTGCCAGCAGTTCCACAGGTAGCAATCAGCCCCAGCATTTT. This gives the protein CASSSTGSNQPQHF.

CDR3 nucleotides: TGCAGTGCTAGATTTCTCCTTGGGGGTATGTACAATGAGCAGTTCTTC. Its translation: CSARFLLGGMYNEQFF. This chain links TRBV20-1 with TRBJ2-1; D could derive from TRBD1 or TRBD2 (5 bases each). The CDR3 sequence is 16 residues long. Trimming took off 2 bases at V and 4 bases at J, with 18 bases between the two ends. Germline V gene sequence: CDR1 DFQATT, CDR2 SNEGSKA (reference sequence).

V is TRBV19 and J is TRBJ2-5; D may be TRBD2 (7 bases). The CDR3 has 18 amino acids. Germline CDR1 and CDR2: LNHDA and SQIVND (reference sequence). V shed 6 bases and J shed 0 bases, with 23 bases lying between them. The CDR3 region has the DNA TGTGCCAGTAGCGCAACGACGTGGGGGGGCTCGTACCAAGAGACCCAGTACTTC. It specifies CASSATTWGGSYQETQYF.

The chain carries TRBV20-1 and TRBJ1-1; weak D call: TRBD1 (5 bases). This CDR3 is built from 13 residues. From germline, CDR1 is DFQATT and CDR2 SNEGSKA (reference sequence). The V end was cut by 4 bases, the J end by 2 bases, with 11 bases between. This CDR3 is CSAILTANTEAFF. DNA for the CDR3: TGCAGTGCTATACTGACAGCCAACACTGAAGCTTTCTTT.

V usage is TRBV11-3 and J usage is TRBJ1-6; D is unresolved. This CDR3 is built from 14 residues. Germline V lookup: CDR1 SGHNT, CDR2 YENEEA. V was cut by 3 bases and J by 7 bases, with 10 bases left in between. The CDR3 is CASSLETRNSPLHF. The CDR3 DNA is TGTGCCAGCAGCTTGGAGACAAGGAATTCACCCCTCCACTTT.

There are a few counts of this clonotype. The V and J genes are TRBV23-1 and TRBJ1-5; TRBD1 matches at 7 bases. TRBV23-1 qualifies as an ORF whose function is uncertain. The CDR3 length is 15 residues. Trimming cost V 9 bases and J 5 bases; bases outside gene matches: 13. CDR3 sequence: CARPPGGGGDQPQHF. In DNA, the CDR3 is TGCGCCAGGCCCCCAGGAGGGGGCGGCGATCAGCCCCAGCATTTT.

The chain combines TRBV14 with TRBJ2-5; D call uncertain. Germline V gene lookup returns CDR1 SGHDN and CDR2 FVKESK. The CDR3 consists of 14 residues. V shed 5 bases and J shed 7 bases, with 17 bases lying between them. The CDR3 loop is CASSFSAATGTQYF. The CDR3 DNA is TGTGCCAGCAGCTTCTCGGCCGCAACGGGGACCCAGTACTTC.

The V call is TRBV28, the J call TRBJ1-5; D is uncertain. The V end lost 0 bases, the J end lost 3 bases, and 12 bases lay between the germline ends. The CDR3 length is 16 residues. CDR1 and CDR2 from the germline V gene are MDHEN and SYDVKM. The CDR3 is CASSLWSVPVNQPQHF. DNA of the CDR3: TGTGCCAGCAGTTTATGGAGCGTCCCCGTCAATCAGCCCCAGCATTTT. The full variable domain, with the rest looked up from reference TRBV28 and TRBJ1-5, is DVKVTQSSRYLVKRTGEKVFLECVQDMDHENMFWYRQDPGLGLRLIYFSYDVKMKEKGDIPEGYSVSREKKERFSLILESASTNQTSMYLCASSLWSVPVNQPQHFGDGTRLSIL.

The V and J genes are TRBV6-2 or TRBV6-3 and TRBJ1-2, with unresolved D. Trimming shortened V by 6 bases and J by 6 bases, and 14 bases separated the two germline ends. The length of the CDR3 is 13 residues. The V gene's germline CDR1 is MNHEY and CDR2 SVGEGT. The CDR3: CASRTPKGDGYTF. CDR3 in DNA: TGTGCCAGCAGGACTCCTAAAGGAGATGGCTACACCTTC.

This clonotype has only a few counts. V gene TRBV6-1 combines with J gene TRBJ1-6; 10 bases align to TRBD1. The germline V gene has CDR1 MNHNS and CDR2 SASEGT. This CDR3 region has 13 residues. V shed 8 bases, J shed 7 bases, and the junction held 2 bases outside the gene matches. The CDR3 nucleotides are TGTGCCAGCGGGGGACAGGGGAATTCACCCCTCCACTTT. This gives the protein CASGGQGNSPLHF.